A single sample gave rise to the 26 T cell receptor beta chains below, sequenced in a study of T cell changes during pregnancy in multiple sclerosis. Profiled with immunoSEQ multiplex PCR; TCRdb holds only in-frame clones, not every one. The sample lists tens of thousands of clones, over 90% occurring once. This specimen was peripheral blood, taken in the third trimester of pregnancy. The origin of the receptors is a female donor with multiple sclerosis, enrolled in a pregnancy study.

The chain recombines TRBV2 with TRBJ2-7; TRBD1 might be the D (6 bases). The V and J ends lost 6 bases and 2 bases respectively, with 11 bases between them. The CDR3 is made up of 13 amino acids. Germline V gives CDR1 SNHLY, CDR2 FYNNEI. CDR3 residues: CASSPGTPYEQYF. CDR3 bases: TGTGCCAGCAGCCCCGGGACACCCTACGAGCAGTACTTC.

Here the CDR3 DNA reads TGTGCCAGCAGCCACAGGGCGGAAGGCTACACCTTC. It is translated as CASSHRAEGYTF. This chain uses TRBV7-9 with TRBJ1-2, with TRBD1 as a possible D gene (6 bases). This CDR3 spans 12 amino acids. CDR1 is SEHNR and CDR2 is FQNEAQ in the germline V gene (reference sequence). V was shortened by 5 bases and J by 8 bases, with 12 bases between the two germline ends.

The chain combines TRBV7-8 with TRBJ1-2; 11 bases line up with TRBD1. This CDR3 spans 13 amino acids. Germline CDR1 reads SGHVS; CDR2 reads FQNEAQ. The junction had 5 bases not matched to a gene; V was cut back by 5 bases and J by 9 bases. CDR3 amino acids: CASSPDRGRRYTF. In DNA form, the CDR3 reads TGTGCCAGCAGCCCGGACAGGGGGCGCCGCTACACCTTC.

The J gene is TRBJ2-1, the V gene TRBV7-8; D is perhaps TRBD2 (6 bases). The CDR3 length is 15 residues. With 6 bases removed from V and 8 bases from J, the gap between germline ends came to 20 bases. The germline V gene encodes CDR1 SGHVS and CDR2 FQNEAQ. CDR3 region: CASRPLAWGNDEQFF. CDR3 bases: TGTGCCAGCAGGCCACTAGCTTGGGGTAACGATGAGCAGTTCTTC. Supplemented by reference TRBV7-8 and TRBJ2-1, the full variable domain reads GAGVSQSPRYKVAKRGQDVALRCDPISGHVSLFWYQQALGQGPEFLTYFQNEAQLDKSGLPSDRFFAERPEGSVSTLKIQRTQQEDSAVYLCASRPLAWGNDEQFFGPGTRLTVL.

The CDR3 region is CASSLVLQNGYTF. DNA for the CDR3: TGTGCCAGCAGCTTAGTACTCCAAAATGGCTACACCTTC. J is TRBJ1-2 and V is TRBV11-2; D remains ambiguous. Germline CDR1 and CDR2: SGHAT and FQNNGV. The CDR3 extends over 13 amino acids. V was trimmed by 1 base and J by 6 bases, leaving 9 bases between them.

The chain combines TRBV9 with TRBJ2-1, with D hard to call. Trimming stripped 0 bases from V and 7 bases from J, with 8 bases between. This CDR3 comprises 13 residues. Germline CDR1 reads SGDLS; CDR2 reads YYNGEE. DNA for the CDR3: TGTGCCAGCAGCGTAGCCTACTTGAATGAGCAGTTCTTC. It specifies CASSVAYLNEQFF.

The chain joins TRBV28 to TRBJ2-7, with D possibly matching TRBD2 (7 bases). V lost 11 bases, J lost 0 bases, and 23 bases lay in between. CDR1 and CDR2 (germline): MDHEN, SYDVKM. The CDR3 sequence is 16 residues long. CDR3 DNA sequence: TGTGCCTGCACCGGCCTGGGGGGGGGCTACTCCTACGAGCAGTACTTC. It encodes CACTGLGGGYSYEQYF.

The V and J genes are TRBV7-9 and TRBJ1-1; TRBD1 might be the D (5 bases). The V end was cut by 7 bases, the J end by 5 bases, with 17 bases between. The germline V gene encodes CDR1 SEHNR and CDR2 FQNEAQ (reference sequence). This CDR3 has 14 residues. The CDR3 bases are TGTGCCAGCACCCGAGGAGGGGTTGAAACTGAAGCTTTCTTT. Translated: CASTRGGVETEAFF.

The CDR3: CASSRTGLGADTQYF. The DNA of the CDR3 is TGTGCCAGCAGTCGAACAGGGTTGGGGGCCGATACGCAGTATTTT. The rearrangement links TRBV27 to TRBJ2-3; D is perhaps TRBD1 (6 bases). Germline V gene data show CDR1 as MNHEY and CDR2 as SMNVEV (reference sequence). V was cut by 5 bases and J by 6 bases, with 18 bases left in between. This CDR3 is built from 15 residues.

This chain joins TRBV19 and TRBJ1-3; the match to TRBD1 covers 9 bases. The V segment lost 6 bases and the J segment 0 bases; nucleotides outside the gene matches: 3. This CDR3 spans 15 amino acids. Germline CDR1 reads LNHDA; CDR2 reads SQIVND (reference sequence). Written as DNA, the CDR3 is TGTGCCAGTAGGTCGACAGGGGGCTCTGGAAACACCATATATTTT. Its translation: CASRSTGGSGNTIYF.

This chain connects TRBV5-5 to TRBJ1-3, with 7 bases aligning to TRBD1. V was clipped by 1 base and J by 3 bases; unmatched bases: 13. Germline CDR1 and CDR2: SGHKS and YYEKEE (reference sequence). The CDR3 spans 18 residues. CDR3 nucleotide sequence: TGTGCCAGCAGCTTGACCGGAGGGGGCATCACGGGTGGAAACACCATATATTTT. Translating it yields CASSLTGGGITGGNTIYF.

For the CDR3, the DNA is TGTGCCAGCAGCTTAGATGGCAGCGCCACCTACGAGCAGTACTTC. Translating it yields CASSLDGSATYEQYF. This chain connects TRBV11-2 to TRBJ2-7; D not certain. CDR1 is SGHAT and CDR2 is FQNNGV in the germline V gene. The CDR3 sequence is 15 residues long. The ends were cut back, 0 bases at V and 2 bases at J, with 11 bases in the middle.

The V call is TRBV4-1, the J call TRBJ1-1; TRBD1 matches at 8 bases. The CDR3 sequence is 14 residues long. After removal of 6 bases from V and 4 bases from J, the junction contained 7 bases not matched to a gene. Germline V gene data show CDR1 as MGHRA and CDR2 as YSYEKL. CDR3 bases: TGCGCCAGCAGGGACGGGACAGGTGGCACTGAAGCTTTCTTT. Translated: CASRDGTGGTEAFF.

The J gene is TRBJ2-1, the V gene TRBV5-1; TRBD2 matches at 7 bases. This CDR3 is 16 amino acids long. Per germline, CDR1 SGHRS and CDR2 YFSETQ. V lost 0 bases, J lost 1 base, and 4 bases stayed unmatched. CDR3 in amino acids: CASSLEVSGSYNEQFF. DNA for the CDR3: TGCGCCAGCAGCTTGGAGGTTAGCGGGTCCTACAATGAGCAGTTCTTC.

The chain joins TRBV27 to TRBJ2-1; no clear D gene. Germline V CDR1 and CDR2: MNHEY, SMNVEV (reference sequence). The CDR3 spans 12 residues. V lost 8 bases and J lost 2, with 7 bases in between. The CDR3 loop is CASHSAYNEQFF. The CDR3 DNA sequence: TGTGCCAGCCACTCCGCCTACAATGAGCAGTTCTTC.

The chain carries TRBV7-9 and TRBJ2-3; 13 nucleotides align to TRBD2. Trimming removed 1 base from V and 9 bases from J; junction bases left unmatched: 16. Germline values: CDR1 SEHNR, CDR2 FQNEAQ (reference sequence). The CDR3 length is 19 residues. In DNA form, the CDR3 reads TGTGCCAGCAGCTTAGTCCGGATGATACTAGCGGGAGGGCCAGGGACGCAGTATTTT. Translation gives CASSLVRMILAGGPGTQYF.

J is TRBJ1-2 and V is TRBV19; 7 bases match TRBD1. CDR1 and CDR2 (germline): LNHDA, SQIVND (reference sequence). The V gene end was trimmed by 4 bases and the J gene end by 8 bases; junction bases not matched to a gene: 7. This CDR3 region has 13 residues. The CDR3 DNA follows: TGTGCCAGTAGTACGACCAACAGGGGCGGCTACACCTTC. Encoded protein: CASSTTNRGGYTF.

The rearrangement uses TRBV25-1 and TRBJ1-1; 9 nucleotides align to TRBD1. Unmatched junction bases numbered 3, after V lost 5 bases and J lost 5 bases. This CDR3 has 13 residues. The germline V gene encodes CDR1 MGHDK and CDR2 SYGVNS. The CDR3 region has the DNA TGTGCCAGCAGTTTGGACAGGGGAACTGAAGCTTTCTTT. Translating it yields CASSLDRGTEAFF.

V gene TRBV10-2 combines with J gene TRBJ1-1; 7 bases are shared with TRBD1. Trimming at V came to 8 bases and at J to 1 base, leaving 1 base not matched to a gene. The CDR3 is 12 residues long. Germline V lookup: CDR1 WSHSY, CDR2 SAAADI. This CDR3 reads CASGDRNTEAFF. DNA for the CDR3: TGCGCCAGCGGGGACAGGAACACTGAAGCTTTCTTT.

The V call is TRBV5-1, the J call TRBJ2-4, with D possibly TRBD1 on 7 matching bases. The CDR3 has 17 amino acids. V was clipped by 0 bases and J by 7 bases, with 20 bases between them. Germline lookup yields CDR1 SGHRS and CDR2 YFSETQ. CDR3 sequence (DNA): TGCGCCAGCAGCTTGGAGGGGGCGGGGAGGTCGGGCAACATTCAGTACTTC. Translated, it gives CASSLEGAGRSGNIQYF.

This chain uses TRBV12-5 with TRBJ1-2, with 7 bases that match TRBD1. Germline CDR1 reads LGHNT; CDR2 reads FRNRAP. J gave up 3 bases and V 7 bases, and 5 bases lay outside the gene matches. CDR3 length equals 13 residues. The CDR3 loop is CASAPDRDYGYTF. The DNA of the CDR3 is TGTGCTAGTGCCCCCGACAGGGACTATGGCTACACCTTC.

The V and J genes are TRBV10-3 and TRBJ1-1; 7 bases line up with TRBD1. The germline V gene has CDR1 ENHRY and CDR2 SYGVKD. The CDR3 is 12 residues long. With 5 bases clipped from V and 5 bases from J, the junction kept 2 bases outside the gene matches. The CDR3 sequence: CAISKGATEAFF. CDR3 sequence (DNA): TGTGCCATCAGTAAGGGGGCGACTGAAGCTTTCTTT.

This chain joins TRBV21-1 and TRBJ2-5; TRBD1 was called by the table and not checked on the DNA. TRBV21-1 is a recognized pseudogene. The CDR3 covers 22 residues. The chain's CDR3 is CASSTPGDRGPSWDCVKETQYF. The CDR3, as DNA: TGTGCCAGCAGCACCCCCGGGGACAGGGGGCCTAGCTGGGACTGCGTGAAGGAGACCCAGTACTTC.

The V and J genes are TRBV18 and TRBJ2-5; possibly TRBD2 for D (6 bases). V was clipped by 6 bases and J by 3 bases, with 8 bases between them. Germline V lookup: CDR1 KGHSH, CDR2 LQKENI. The length of the CDR3 is 12 residues. The CDR3 sequence is CASSLAEETQYF. The CDR3 coding sequence is TGTGCCAGCTCTTTAGCGGAAGAGACCCAGTACTTC.

J is TRBJ2-3 and V is TRBV2, with 11 positions matching TRBD2. The ends lost 4 bases at V and 0 bases at J; junction bases unmatched: 6. In germline, CDR1 is SNHLY, CDR2 FYNNEI. There are 17 residues in the CDR3. The CDR3 coding sequence is TGTGCCAGCAGTGGAGGGACTAGCGGAGCCAGCACAGATACGCAGTATTTT. Amino acids: CASSGGTSGASTDTQYF. The variable domain in full, completed from reference TRBV2 and TRBJ2-3, reads EPEVTQTPSHQVTQMGQEVILRCVPISNHLYFYWYRQILGQKVEFLVSFYNNEISEKSEIFDDQFSVERPDGSNFTLKIRSTKLEDSAMYFCASSGGTSGASTDTQYFGPGTRLTVL.

The rearrangement links TRBV20-1 to TRBJ1-2; 7 bases are shared with TRBD1. CDR3 size: 11 residues. The germline gives CDR1 DFQATT, CDR2 SNEGSKA (reference sequence). Trimming removed 3 bases from V and 8 bases from J; junction bases left unmatched: 3. CDR3 in amino acids: CSARQGEGYTF. DNA of the CDR3: TGCAGTGCTAGGCAGGGGGAAGGCTACACCTTC.